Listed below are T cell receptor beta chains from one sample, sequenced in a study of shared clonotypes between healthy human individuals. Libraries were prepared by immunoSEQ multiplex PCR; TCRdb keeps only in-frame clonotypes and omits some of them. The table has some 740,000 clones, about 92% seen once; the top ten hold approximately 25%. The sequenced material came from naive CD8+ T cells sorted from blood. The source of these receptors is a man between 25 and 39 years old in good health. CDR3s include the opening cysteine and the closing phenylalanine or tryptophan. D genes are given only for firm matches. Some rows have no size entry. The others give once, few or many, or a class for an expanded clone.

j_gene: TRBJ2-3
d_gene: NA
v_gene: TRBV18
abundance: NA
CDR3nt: TGTGCCGGCGTGGGACATCACACAGATACGCAGTATTTT
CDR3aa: CAGVGHHTDTQYF

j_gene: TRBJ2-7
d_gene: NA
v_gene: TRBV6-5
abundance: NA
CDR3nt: TGTGCCAGCAGTTGGGGCTACGAGCAGTACTTC
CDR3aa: CASSWGYEQYF

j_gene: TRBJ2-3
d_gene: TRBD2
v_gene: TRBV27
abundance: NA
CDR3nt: TGTGCCAGCATTGAGGGAGGGCCCCCAGATACGCAGTATTTT
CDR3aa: CASIEGGPPDTQYF

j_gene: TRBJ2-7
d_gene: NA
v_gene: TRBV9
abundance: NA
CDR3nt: TGTGCCAGCAGCGTAGTAGGGGGTCCAACCTACGAGCAGTACTTC
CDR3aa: CASSVVGGPTYEQYF

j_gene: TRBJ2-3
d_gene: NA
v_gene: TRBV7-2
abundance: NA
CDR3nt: TGTGCCAGCAGCGCGCCGGCAGATACGCAGTATTTT
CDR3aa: CASSAPADTQYF

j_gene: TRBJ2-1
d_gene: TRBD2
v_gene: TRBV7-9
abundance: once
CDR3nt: TGTGCCAGCAGCTTAGCGCTTAGGGGACTAGCGGGAAATAACAATGAGCAGTTCTTC
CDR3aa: CASSLALRGLAGNNNEQFF

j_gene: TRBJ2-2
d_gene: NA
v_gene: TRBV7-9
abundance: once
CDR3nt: TGTGCCAGCAGCTCGGACAGTGCGAACACCGGGGAGCTGTTTTTT
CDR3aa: CASSSDSANTGELFF

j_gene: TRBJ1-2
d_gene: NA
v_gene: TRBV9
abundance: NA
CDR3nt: TGTGCCAGCAGCCCCTTTGGGCAGGGCAATAACTATGGCTACACCTTC
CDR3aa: CASSPFGQGNNYGYTF

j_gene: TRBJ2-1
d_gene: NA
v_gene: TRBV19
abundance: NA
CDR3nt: TGTGCCAGTAGTATTGGGAGCAGGGGGGGGATAACCTCCTACAATGAGCAGTTCTTC
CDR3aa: CASSIGSRGGITSYNEQFF

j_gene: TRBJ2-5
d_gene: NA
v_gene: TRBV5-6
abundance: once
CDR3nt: TGTGCCAGCAGCTTGTCAGGGGGGTGGTACTTC
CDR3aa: CASSLSGGWYF

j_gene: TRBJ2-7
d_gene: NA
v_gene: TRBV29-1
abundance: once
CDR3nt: TGCAGCGTTGGGGTCCAGGGTTCCTACGAGCAGTACTTC
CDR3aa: CSVGVQGSYEQYF

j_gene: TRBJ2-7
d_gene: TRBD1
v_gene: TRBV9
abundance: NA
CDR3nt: TGTGCCAGCAGTCCCGGGACAGAGGCCTACGAGCAGTACTTC
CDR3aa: CASSPGTEAYEQYF

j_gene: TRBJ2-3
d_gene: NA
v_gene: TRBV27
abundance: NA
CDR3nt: TGTGCCAGCAGCTATCTGGCAGCGATTTCCACAGATACGCAGTATTTT
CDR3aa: CASSYLAAISTDTQYF

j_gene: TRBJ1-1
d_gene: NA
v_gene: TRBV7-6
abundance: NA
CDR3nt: TGTGCCAGCAGCCCCCCCCGCAGGGGTTTCACTGAAGCTTTCTTT
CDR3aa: CASSPPRRGFTEAFF

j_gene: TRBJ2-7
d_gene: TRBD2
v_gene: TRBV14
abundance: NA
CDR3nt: TGTGCCAGCAGCCACCAAGTGGGAGGGCCCTACGAGCAGTACTTC
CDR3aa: CASSHQVGGPYEQYF

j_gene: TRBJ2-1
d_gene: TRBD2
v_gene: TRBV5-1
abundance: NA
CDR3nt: TGCGCCAGCAGCCCGAGGACTAGCGGGAGCTACAATGAGCAGTTCTTC
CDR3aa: CASSPRTSGSYNEQFF

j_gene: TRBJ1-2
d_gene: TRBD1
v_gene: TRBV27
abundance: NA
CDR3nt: TGTGCCAGCAGTAACCAACCGGACAGGGCCTATGGCTACACCTTC
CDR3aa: CASSNQPDRAYGYTF

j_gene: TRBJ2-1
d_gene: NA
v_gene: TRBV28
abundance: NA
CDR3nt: TGTGCCAGCAGTTTCCGGCTATCGACTAGTCTGTTCTTC
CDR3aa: CASSFRLSTSLFF

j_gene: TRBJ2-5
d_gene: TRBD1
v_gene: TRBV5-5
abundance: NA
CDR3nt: TGTGCCAGCAGCCAGGGGGTCTGGACACTGGGGGTCCAGACCCAGTACTTC
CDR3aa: CASSQGVWTLGVQTQYF

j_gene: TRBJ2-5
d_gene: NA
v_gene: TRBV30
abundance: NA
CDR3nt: TGTGCCTGCACGACCCCGCAGGGCCAAGAGACCCAGTACTTC
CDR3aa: CACTTPQGQETQYF

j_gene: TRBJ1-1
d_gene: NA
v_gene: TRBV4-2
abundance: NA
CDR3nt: TGTGCCAGCAGCCAGGTTAACACTGAAGCTTTCTTT
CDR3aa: CASSQVNTEAFF

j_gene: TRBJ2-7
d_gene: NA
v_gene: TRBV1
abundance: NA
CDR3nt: TGCACCAGCAGCCGAGGGCCGGTTGGATTCTCCTACGAGCAGTACTTC
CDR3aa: CTSSRGPVGFSYEQYF